This T cell receptor beta chain was sequenced in a study of a mutant IDH1 vaccine in newly diagnosed glioma. Across the study: Treated patients had a mean age of roughly 39 years and an approximately 60% male, roughly 40% female split.

Findings and caveats of the study: Apparently, pseudoprogression bore no relation to changes among the top peripheral T cell clonotypes.

The data were produced by immunoSEQ multiplex PCR, yet TCRdb's version contains in-frame clones alone and is incomplete. The data show some 60,000 clones, with approximately 90% seen just once and about 4.2% held by the top ten. As for time point: week 5, during vaccination. Alongside topical imiquimod, each dose of vaccine comprised 300 ug of mutant IDH1 20-mer peptide. Each tumor in the donors was a new WHO grade 3 or 4 astrocytoma, IDH1-mutant and ATRX-lost. Concerning this clone: The antigen is undetermined.

This CDR3 contains 17 residues. Germline V gene data show CDR1 as SGHVS and CDR2 as FNYEAQ. V was clipped by 5 bases and J by 5 bases; unmatched bases: 11. This TCR was sampled from a middle-aged woman with glioma. This specimen consisted of PBMCs, obtained from a glioma patient whose treatment included an IDH1 peptide vaccine. This chain links TRBV7-6 with TRBJ2-5; 13 bases line up with TRBD2. In DNA form, the CDR3 reads TGTGCCAGCAGCCCCACTCGGACTAGCGGGGGATCGGAGACCCAGTACTTC. It is translated as CASSPTRTSGGSETQYF.